Below, 15 T cell receptor beta chains from the same sample are listed, as sequenced in a study of shared clonotypes between healthy human individuals. Sequencing used immunoSEQ multiplex PCR; TCRdb keeps in-frame clones, though not all of them. The table records fewer than 1.8 million clones, approximately 98.5% of them present only once. The sequenced sample was naive CD4+ T cells sorted from blood. The subset denotes: CD45RA+ positively selected. These receptors all come from a man between 25 and 39 years old in good health.

The chain links TRBV7-9 to TRBJ2-3, with 10 positions matching TRBD2. The CDR3 loop spans 13 amino acids. Germline values: CDR1 SEHNR, CDR2 FQNEAQ (reference sequence). V lost 7 bases and J lost 5; bases outside the gene matches: 3. Here the CDR3 reads CASKVAGGDTQYF. Here the CDR3 DNA reads TGTGCCAGCAAGGTAGCGGGAGGAGATACGCAGTATTTT.

V gene TRBV19 combines with J gene TRBJ2-7, with TRBD2 identical over 8 bases. V dropped 10 bases and J dropped 6; count of bases not matched to a gene: 11. The CDR3 runs 13 residues. Germline-derived CDR1 and CDR2 are LNHDA and SQIVND (reference sequence). The CDR3 is CATTGLAVSEQYF. The CDR3 DNA follows: TGTGCCACCACCGGACTAGCCGTGAGCGAGCAGTACTTC.

The chain combines TRBV5-1 with TRBJ2-7; the match to TRBD1 covers 7 bases. V lost 4 bases to trimming and J lost 2 bases; unmatched junction nucleotides: 9. Germline-derived CDR1 and CDR2 are SGHRS and YFSETQ. The CDR3 is 15 residues long. The CDR3 is CASSLGQTTTYEQYF. The CDR3 nucleotides are TGCGCCAGCAGCCTGGGACAGACCACAACCTACGAGCAGTACTTC.

The V call is TRBV9, the J call TRBJ2-1, with 9 nucleotides matching TRBD2. Germline loops: CDR1 SGDLS, CDR2 YYNGEE. The CDR3 covers 17 residues. Trimming at V came to 7 bases and at J to 9 bases, leaving 20 bases not matched to a gene. The CDR3 DNA sequence: TGTGCCAGCGGCCTTGGGAGAACTCGCGGGAGGGCCACTGAGCAGTTCTTC. Amino acids: CASGLGRTRGRATEQFF.

The V call is TRBV7-9, the J call TRBJ2-1, with TRBD1 as a possible D gene (6 bases). The CDR3 has 16 residues. In germline, CDR1 is SEHNR, CDR2 FQNEAQ (reference sequence). V dropped 4 bases and J dropped 8 bases, with 21 bases sitting between them. CDR3 residues: CASSSSRRGPGDEQFF. CDR3 bases: TGTGCCAGCAGCTCTTCGCGGAGAGGGCCAGGGGATGAGCAGTTCTTC.

The rearrangement joins TRBV28 to TRBJ2-7; D is unclear. Trimming shortened V by 5 bases and J by 3 bases, and 14 bases separated the two germline ends. Germline V gene data show CDR1 as MDHEN and CDR2 as SYDVKM. The CDR3 has 14 amino acids. This CDR3 reads CASSTGPYHYEQYF. In nucleotides, the CDR3 is TGTGCCAGCAGTACCGGGCCATACCACTACGAGCAGTACTTC. The full variable domain, its missing parts supplied by reference TRBV28 and TRBJ2-7, is DVKVTQSSRYLVKRTGEKVFLECVQDMDHENMFWYRQDPGLGLRLIYFSYDVKMKEKGDIPEGYSVSREKKERFSLILESASTNQTSMYLCASSTGPYHYEQYFGPGTRLTVT.

This chain joins TRBV19 and TRBJ2-1; the D is unclear. V lost 2 bases and J 6 bases, leaving 8 bases between the germline ends. The CDR3 extends over 13 amino acids. Germline CDR1 and CDR2: LNHDA and SQIVND (reference sequence). CDR3 amino acids: CASSILQSNEQFF. The CDR3 nucleotides are TGTGCCAGTAGTATACTACAGTCCAATGAGCAGTTCTTC. Supplemented by reference TRBV19 and TRBJ2-1, the full variable domain reads DGGITQSPKYLFRKEGQNVTLSCEQNLNHDAMYWYRQDPGQGLRLIYYSQIVNDFQKGDIAEGYSVSREKKESFPLTVTSAQKNPTAFYLCASSILQSNEQFFGPGTRLTVL.

The rearrangement uses TRBV29-1 and TRBJ2-7, with a tentative D call TRBD1 (6 bases). V was pared by 5 bases and J by 7 bases, with 24 bases between. The V gene's germline CDR1 is SQVTM and CDR2 ANQGSEA. This CDR3 spans 15 amino acids. This CDR3 reads CSVSPRLQGFREQYF. Written as DNA, the CDR3 is TGCAGCGTTTCCCCCCGCCTCCAGGGGTTCAGGGAGCAGTACTTC.

The chain combines TRBV18 with TRBJ2-7, with a possible D match to TRBD2 (5 bases). V was clipped by 6 bases and J by 3 bases, with 12 bases between them. Germline CDR1 is KGHSH and CDR2 is LQKENI. CDR3 length: 13 amino acids. The DNA of the CDR3 is TGTGCCAGCTCTCTCCCGGGAAGCTACGAGCAGTACTTC. Translation: CASSLPGSYEQYF.

The rearrangement uses TRBV9 and TRBJ1-5, with 9 bases identical to TRBD1. This CDR3 contains 16 residues. The germline V gene has CDR1 SGDLS and CDR2 YYNGEE. The trim removed 3 bases at V and 1 base at J, leaving 5 bases unmatched. The CDR3 protein is CASSGGTGLSNQPQHF. The CDR3 DNA reads as TGTGCCAGCAGCGGCGGGACAGGGCTGAGCAATCAGCCCCAGCATTTT.

The chain links TRBV19 to TRBJ1-1; 8 nucleotides match TRBD1. CDR1 and CDR2 from the germline V gene are LNHDA and SQIVND (reference sequence). Trimming took 10 bases from V and 0 from J; bases not matched to a gene: 19. This CDR3 has 18 residues. For the CDR3, the DNA is TGTGCCACCAAACACGGACAGGGACTTTCTTCTATGAACACTGAAGCTTTCTTT. The encoded protein is CATKHGQGLSSMNTEAFF. The whole variable domain, filled in from reference TRBV19 and TRBJ1-1, reads DGGITQSPKYLFRKEGQNVTLSCEQNLNHDAMYWYRQDPGQGLRLIYYSQIVNDFQKGDIAEGYSVSREKKESFPLTVTSAQKNPTAFYLCATKHGQGLSSMNTEAFFGQGTRLTVV.

The chain employs TRBV10-3 and TRBJ2-3, with 7 bases matching TRBD2. Germline V gives CDR1 ENHRY, CDR2 SYGVKD. CDR3 length equals 15 residues. Losses at the gene ends were 2 bases for V and 5 bases for J; bases not matched to a gene: 7. For the CDR3, the DNA is TGTGCCATCAGTGAGGCTAGCGGAGCCCAAGATACGCAGTATTTT. Protein product: CAISEASGAQDTQYF.

This chain uses TRBV7-2 with TRBJ1-4, with D hard to call. The CDR3 covers 18 residues. V gave up 5 bases and J gave up 0 bases, with 19 bases separating them. CDR1 SGHTA and CDR2 FQGNSA come from the germline V gene. The CDR3 DNA sequence: TGTGCCAGCAGCGCCCACCACCAACATCCTGCAACTAATGAAAAACTGTTTTTT. Translated: CASSAHHQHPATNEKLFF.

The chain links TRBV5-1 to TRBJ1-4; 7 bases match TRBD1. J gave up 4 bases and V 9 bases, and 9 bases lay outside the gene matches. This CDR3 has 14 amino acids. Germline V gene data show CDR1 as SGHRS and CDR2 as YFSETQ. The CDR3 region is CATKPGQNNEKLFF. The CDR3 region has the DNA TGCGCCACGAAACCGGGACAGAATAATGAAAAACTGTTTTTT.

On this clone: Other DNA sequences in the sample encode the same CDR3. The chain carries TRBV5-4 and TRBJ2-1; D is uncertain. CDR3 length: 11 amino acids. The germline V gene has CDR1 SGHNT and CDR2 YYREEE (reference sequence). V lost 4 bases to trimming and J lost 5 bases, with 4 bases between them. The CDR3 region has the DNA TGTGCCAGCAGCCGCAACAATGAGCAGTTCTTC. Protein sequence: CASSRNNEQFF.